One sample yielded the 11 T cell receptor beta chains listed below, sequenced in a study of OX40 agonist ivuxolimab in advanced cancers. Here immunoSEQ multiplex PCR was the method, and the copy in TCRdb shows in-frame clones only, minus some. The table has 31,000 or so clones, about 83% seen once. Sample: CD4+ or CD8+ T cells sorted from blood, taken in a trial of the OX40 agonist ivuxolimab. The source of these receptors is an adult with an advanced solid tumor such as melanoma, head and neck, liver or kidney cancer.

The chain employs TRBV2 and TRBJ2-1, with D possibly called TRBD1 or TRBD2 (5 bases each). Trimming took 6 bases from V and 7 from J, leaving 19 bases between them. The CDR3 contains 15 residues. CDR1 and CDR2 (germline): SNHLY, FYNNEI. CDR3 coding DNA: TGTGCCAGCAGCTACTGGGACCTGGGTACGAATGAGCAGTTCTTC. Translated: CASSYWDLGTNEQFF.

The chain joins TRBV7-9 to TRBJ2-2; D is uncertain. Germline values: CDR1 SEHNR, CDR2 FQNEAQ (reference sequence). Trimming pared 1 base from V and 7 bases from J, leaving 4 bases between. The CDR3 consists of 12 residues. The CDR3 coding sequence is TGTGCCAGCAGCTTAGGGGACGGGGAGCTGTTTTTT. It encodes CASSLGDGELFF. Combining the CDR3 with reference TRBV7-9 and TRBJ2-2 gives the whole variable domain DTGVSQNPRHKITKRGQNVTFRCDPISEHNRLYWYRQTLGQGPEFLTYFQNEAQLEKSRLLSDRFSAERPKGSFSTLEIQRTEQGDSAMYLCASSLGDGELFFGEGSRLTVL.

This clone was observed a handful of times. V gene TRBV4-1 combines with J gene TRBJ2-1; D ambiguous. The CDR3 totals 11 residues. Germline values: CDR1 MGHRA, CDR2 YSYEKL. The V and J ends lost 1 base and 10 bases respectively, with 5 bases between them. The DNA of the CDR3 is TGCGCCAGCAGCCAAGCTAACGAGCAGTTCTTC. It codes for CASSQANEQFF.

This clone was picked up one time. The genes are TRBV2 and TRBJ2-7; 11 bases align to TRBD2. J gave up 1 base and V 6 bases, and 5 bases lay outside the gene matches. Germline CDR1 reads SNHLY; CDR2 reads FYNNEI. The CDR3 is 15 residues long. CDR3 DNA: TGTGCCAGCAGAGCAGGGACTAGCGGATCCTACGAGCAGTACTTC. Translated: CASRAGTSGSYEQYF.

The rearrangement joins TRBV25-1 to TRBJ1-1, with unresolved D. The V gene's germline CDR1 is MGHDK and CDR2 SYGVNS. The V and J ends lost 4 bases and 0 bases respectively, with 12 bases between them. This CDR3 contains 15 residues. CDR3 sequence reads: CASSGSGGMNTEAFF. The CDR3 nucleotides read TGTGCCAGCAGTGGCAGCGGAGGGATGAACACTGAAGCTTTCTTT.

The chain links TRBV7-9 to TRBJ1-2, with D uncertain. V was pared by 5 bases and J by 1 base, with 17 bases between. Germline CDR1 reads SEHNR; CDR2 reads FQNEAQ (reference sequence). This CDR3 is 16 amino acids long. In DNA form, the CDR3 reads TGTGCCAGCAGCCAAGTAGGTTCTGAGGATAACTATGGCTACACCTTC. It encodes CASSQVGSEDNYGYTF.

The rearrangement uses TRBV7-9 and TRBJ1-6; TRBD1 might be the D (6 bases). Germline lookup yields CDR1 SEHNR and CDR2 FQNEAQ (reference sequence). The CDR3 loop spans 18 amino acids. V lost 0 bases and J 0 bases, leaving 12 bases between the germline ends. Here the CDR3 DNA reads TGTGCCAGCAGCTTAGCGAGGGACACCAACTCCTATAATTCACCCCTCCACTTT. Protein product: CASSLARDTNSYNSPLHF. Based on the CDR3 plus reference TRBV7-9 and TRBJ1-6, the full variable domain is DTGVSQNPRHKITKRGQNVTFRCDPISEHNRLYWYRQTLGQGPEFLTYFQNEAQLEKSRLLSDRFSAERPKGSFSTLEIQRTEQGDSAMYLCASSLARDTNSYNSPLHFGNGTRLTVT.

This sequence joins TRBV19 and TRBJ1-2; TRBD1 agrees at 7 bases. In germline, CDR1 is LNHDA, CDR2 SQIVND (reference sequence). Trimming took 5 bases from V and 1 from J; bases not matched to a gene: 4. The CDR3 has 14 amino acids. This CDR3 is CASSSGQINYGYTF. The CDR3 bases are TGTGCCAGTAGTTCGGGACAGATTAACTATGGCTACACCTTC.

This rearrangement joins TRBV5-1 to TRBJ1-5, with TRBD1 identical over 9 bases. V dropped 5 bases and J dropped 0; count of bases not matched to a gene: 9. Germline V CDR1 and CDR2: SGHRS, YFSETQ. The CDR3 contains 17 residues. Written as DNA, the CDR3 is TGCGCCAGCAGTCCCGTGGGACAGGGTCCTAGCAATCAGCCCCAGCATTTT. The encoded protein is CASSPVGQGPSNQPQHF.

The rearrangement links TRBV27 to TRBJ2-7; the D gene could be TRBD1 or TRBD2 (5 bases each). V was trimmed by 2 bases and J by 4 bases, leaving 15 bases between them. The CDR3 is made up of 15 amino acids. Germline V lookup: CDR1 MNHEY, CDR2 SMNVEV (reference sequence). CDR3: CASSLGPGTPYEQYF. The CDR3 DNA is TGTGCCAGCAGTTTAGGTCCGGGGACGCCATACGAGCAGTACTTC.

CDR3 nucleotide sequence: TGTGCCTGGAGTGAACGGAATGAGCAGTTCTTC. Protein product: CAWSERNEQFF. The chain recombines TRBV30 with TRBJ2-1; D is undetermined. The CDR3 runs to 11 residues. Germline loops: CDR1 GTSNPN, CDR2 SVGIG (reference sequence). The V end lost 1 base, the J end lost 7 bases, and 5 bases lay between the germline ends. Drawing the rest from reference TRBV30 and TRBJ2-1, the complete variable domain is SQTIHQWPATLVQPVGSPLSLECTVEGTSNPNLYWYRQAAGRGLQLLFYSVGIGQISSEVPQNLSASRPQDRQFILSSKKLLLSDSGFYLCAWSERNEQFFGPGTRLTVL.